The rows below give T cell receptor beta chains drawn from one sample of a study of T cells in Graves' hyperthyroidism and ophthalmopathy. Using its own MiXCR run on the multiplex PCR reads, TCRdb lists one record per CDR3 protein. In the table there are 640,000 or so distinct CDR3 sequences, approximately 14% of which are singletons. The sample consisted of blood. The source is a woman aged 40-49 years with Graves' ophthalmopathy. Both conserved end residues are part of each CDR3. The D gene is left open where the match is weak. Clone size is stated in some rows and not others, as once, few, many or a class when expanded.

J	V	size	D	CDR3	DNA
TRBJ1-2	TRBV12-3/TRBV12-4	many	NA	CASSGYPGPEGYTF	TGTGCCAGCAGTGGATATCCGGGCCCAGAGGGCTACACCTTC
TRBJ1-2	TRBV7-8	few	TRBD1	CASSLAGGTGGGYTF	TGTGCCAGCAGCTTGGCGGGGGGGACAGGAGGAGGCTACACCTTC
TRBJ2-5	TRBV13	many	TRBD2	CASRSSGRARETQYF	TGTGCCAGCAGATCTAGCGGGAGGGCTAGAGAGACCCAGTACTTC
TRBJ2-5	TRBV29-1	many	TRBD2	CSGGAGGGETQYF	TGCAGCGGGGGAGCGGGAGGTGGAGAGACCCAGTACTTC
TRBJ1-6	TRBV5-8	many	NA	CASSSTYSPLHF	TGTGCCAGCAGCTCTACTTATTCACCCCTCCACTTT
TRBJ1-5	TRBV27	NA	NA	CASGRGDQPQHF	TGTGCCAGCGGGAGGGGAGATCAGCCCCAGCATTTT
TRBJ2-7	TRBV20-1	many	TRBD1	CSATPGQGVNEQYF	TGCAGTGCTACCCCGGGACAGGGGGTTAACGAGCAGTACTTC
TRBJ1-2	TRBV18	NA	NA	CASSPIDRAIYGYTF	TGTGCCAGCTCACCAATAGACAGAGCGATTTATGGCTACACCTTC
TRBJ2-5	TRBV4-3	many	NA	CASSPIGRARETQYF	TGCGCCAGCAGCCCCATCGGCAGGGCCAGAGAGACCCAGTACTTC
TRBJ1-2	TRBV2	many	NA	CASQPDGGANYGYTF	TGTGCCAGCCAACCGGACGGCGGGGCTAACTATGGCTACACCTTC
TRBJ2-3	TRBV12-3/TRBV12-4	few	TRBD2	CASTLGLAGVTDTQYF	TGTGCCAGCACCCTGGGACTAGCGGGAGTGACAGATACGCAGTATTTT
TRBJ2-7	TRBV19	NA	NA	CASSIEEGSYEQYF	TGTGCCAGTAGTATTGAAGAGGGGTCCTACGAGCAGTACTTC
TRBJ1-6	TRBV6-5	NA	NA	CASSYSIGAHNSPLHF	TGTGCCAGCAGTTACTCGATAGGTGCCCATAATTCACCCCTCCACTTT
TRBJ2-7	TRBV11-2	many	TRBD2	CASSLEGEGSYEQYF	TGTGCCAGCAGCTTAGAAGGGGAGGGCTCCTACGAGCAGTACTTC
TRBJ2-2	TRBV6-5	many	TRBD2	CASSLRVAGSGELFF	TGTGCCAGCAGTTTAAGGGTAGCGGGATCCGGGGAGCTGTTTTTT
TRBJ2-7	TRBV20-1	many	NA	CSAREYKTLAMGQYEQYF	TGCAGTGCTAGAGAATACAAAACCTTAGCGATGGGTCAGTACGAGCAGTACTTC
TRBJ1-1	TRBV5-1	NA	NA	CANSQGTEAFF	TGCGCCAATTCGCAGGGAACTGAAGCTTTCTTT
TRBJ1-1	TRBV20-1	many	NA	CSASGQNTEAFF	TGCAGTGCTAGTGGTCAGAACACTGAAGCTTTCTTT
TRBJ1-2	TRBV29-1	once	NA	CSADGTTVGGYTF	TGCAGCGCTGACGGCACAACAGTTGGAGGCTACACCTTC
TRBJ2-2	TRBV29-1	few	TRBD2	CSVEGGSRTGELFF	TGCAGCGTTGAGGGCGGGAGTAGGACCGGGGAGCTGTTTTTT
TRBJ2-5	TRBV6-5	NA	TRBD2	CASSYRTSGSSSETQYF	TGTGCCAGCAGTTACCGGACTAGCGGGAGTTCGAGCGAGACCCAGTACTTC
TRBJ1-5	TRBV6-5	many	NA	CASSYSGRQQQPQHF	TGTGCCAGCAGTTACTCGGGGCGACAGCAACAGCCCCAGCATTTT
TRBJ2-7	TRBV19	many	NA	CASSNRAAYEQYF	TGTGCCAGTAGTAACAGGGCGGCCTACGAGCAGTACTTC
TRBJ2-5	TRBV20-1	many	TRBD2	CSASESASGTIETQYF	TGCAGTGCTAGTGAGTCGGCTAGCGGGACTATAGAGACCCAGTACTTC
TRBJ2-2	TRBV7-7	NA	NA	CASSTVPWGTGELFF	TGTGCTAGCAGCACCGTCCCTTGGGGCACCGGGGAGCTGTTTTTT
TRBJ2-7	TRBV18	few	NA	CASSPSSRRAYEQYF	TGTGCCAGCTCACCAAGTTCGCGGCGGGCCTACGAGCAGTACTTC
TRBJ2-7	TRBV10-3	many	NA	CAISAGEIYEQYF	TGTGCCATCAGTGCAGGGGAGATATACGAGCAGTACTTC
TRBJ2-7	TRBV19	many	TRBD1	CASSTSGTGLDEQYF	TGTGCCAGTAGTACGTCCGGGACAGGGTTAGACGAGCAGTACTTC
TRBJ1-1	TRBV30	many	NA	CAWSGGLSEAFF	TGTGCCTGGAGTGGAGGGTTAAGTGAAGCTTTCTTT
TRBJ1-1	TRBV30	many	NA	CAWRAQRGTEAFF	TGTGCCTGGAGGGCACAGAGAGGTACTGAAGCTTTCTTT
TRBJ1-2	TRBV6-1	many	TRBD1	CASRTGQAAYGYTF	TGTGCCAGCAGGACTGGACAGGCCGCCTATGGCTACACCTTC
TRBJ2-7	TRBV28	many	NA	CASVSGPSPHEQYF	TGTGCCAGTGTGAGCGGCCCGTCCCCCCACGAGCAGTACTTC
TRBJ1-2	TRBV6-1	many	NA	CASSRSFDNFYGYTF	TGTGCCAGCAGCCGCTCTTTTGACAATTTTTATGGCTACACCTTC
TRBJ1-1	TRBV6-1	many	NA	CASSLSGLHRGTEAFF	TGTGCCAGCAGCCTTTCGGGCCTTCATAGGGGAACTGAAGCTTTCTTT
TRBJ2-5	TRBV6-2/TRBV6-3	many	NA	CASSYPSGTERYQETQYF	TGTGCCAGCAGTTACCCGAGTGGGACTGAAAGGTACCAAGAGACCCAGTACTTC
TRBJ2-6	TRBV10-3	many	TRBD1	CATQQGASGANVLTF	TGTGCCACCCAGCAGGGGGCCTCTGGGGCCAACGTCCTGACTTTC
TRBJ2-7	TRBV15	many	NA	CATSPGGTNYEQYF	TGTGCCACCAGCCCCGGGGGGACAAACTACGAGCAGTACTTC
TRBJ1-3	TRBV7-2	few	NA	CASSVTPLSSGNTIYF	TGTGCCAGCAGCGTAACGCCTCTTTCCTCTGGAAACACCATATATTTT
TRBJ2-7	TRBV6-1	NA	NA	CASRDTGSEQYF	TGTGCCAGCAGGGATACAGGGTCCGAGCAGTACTTC
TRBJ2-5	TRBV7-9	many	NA	CASSSLLVHQETQYF	TGTGCCAGCAGCTCCCTTCTCGTACACCAAGAGACCCAGTACTTC
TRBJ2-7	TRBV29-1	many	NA	CSVMGSSYEQYF	TGCAGCGTTATGGGAAGCTCCTACGAGCAGTACTTC
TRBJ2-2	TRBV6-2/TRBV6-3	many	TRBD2	CASSYSGPGTSSTNTGELFF	TGTGCCAGCAGTTACTCCGGTCCCGGGACTAGTTCAACGAACACCGGGGAGCTGTTTTTT
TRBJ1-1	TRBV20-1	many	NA	CSARDNGMNTEAFF	TGCAGTGCTAGAGATAACGGGATGAACACTGAAGCTTTCTTT